The table lists the clone carrying this T cell receptor beta chain with a count of one. Its specificity is not known. V lost 2 bases to trimming and J lost 3 bases, with 9 bases between them. The CDR3 extends over 13 amino acids. Looked up from germline, CDR1 is SGHDT and CDR2 is YYEEEE. The PCR contained 60 Vbeta and 13 Jbeta primers. TCRdb's copy holds only in-frame clones and misses some; the assay was immunoSEQ multiplex PCR. In the table there are about 100,000 clones, approximately 80% of which are singletons. The record originates from a study of cytomegalovirus exposure and HLA in healthy donors. Study outcomes and limitations: A later analysis showed HLA-associated TCR beta chains outstripping equally common others in clonal expansion. Later on, an analysis tied about 17,000 TCR beta sequences to HLA alleles at 0.05 false discovery rate. Donors belonging to an Asian-associated ancestry cluster reportedly showed fewer N-insertions in productive TCRs than the approximately 670-donor mean, according to what a later analysis found. Earlier results showed most TCR beta V segments being productive about 87% or about 30% of the time.

The chain joins TRBV5-6 to TRBJ2-7; D unclear. This clonotype originated in a woman aged 60 to 75 in good health and CMV-seronegative. Input material: PBMCs. The CDR3 loop reads CASSFGRFYEQYF. DNA for the CDR3: TGTGCCAGCAGCTTTGGCAGGTTCTACGAGCAGTACTTC.